The rows below give T cell receptor beta chains drawn from one sample of a study of T cells after somatic rescue of genetic block. Sequencing was performed with immunoSEQ multiplex PCR; in TCRdb, only in-frame clones are kept and a portion is missing. The table has some 67,000 clones, around 90% seen once. The sequencing input was peripheral blood mononuclear cells (PBMCs). The source of these receptors is a man aged 40-50 years. Both conserved end residues are part of each CDR3. D genes are given only for firm matches.

NA	TRBV21-1	CASSKDENEQYF
TRBD1	TRBV27	CASSLSRQGVEQYF
TRBD1	TRBV2	CASSEQGASYEQYF
NA	TRBV2	CASSLVPWDRSSFSPLHF
TRBD2	TRBV4-2	CASSQDAPGGPSNEQFF
TRBD1	TRBV9	CASSSGQAPGYTF
NA	TRBV6-6	CASSQSAQGYGYTF
NA	TRBV29-1	CSVMGRMGEAFF
TRBD1	TRBV28	CASSLPRQGAQPQHF
TRBD2	TRBV18	CASSSVTSAGNEQFF
NA	TRBV4-1	CASSQPTRGAYEQYF
NA	TRBV5-5	CASSLASSDQPQHF
NA	TRBV10-3	CASGTIGRGNTIYF
TRBD1	TRBV4-2	CASSQDLGTGNTGELFF
NA	TRBV19	CASSMSSMGTQHF
NA	TRBV4-3	CASSPGGASGNTIYF
NA	TRBV28	CASSNHRATNEKLFF
NA	TRBV4-2	CASSQDLISTTYHSGNTIYF
NA	TRBV2	CASRSVRGDQGTQYF
NA	TRBV7-9	CASSQDLGETQYF
NA	TRBV11-2	CASSLSGEDYYGYTF
NA	TRBV7-9	CASSKTDYNEQFF
NA	TRBV6-6	CASTPPGGNEQFF
NA	TRBV5-1	CASSLGGTGTDTQYF
NA	TRBV19	CASSARDVGNQPQHF
NA	TRBV16	CASSQSGPVNQPQHF
NA	TRBV9	CASSVAPRGGTGELFF
NA	TRBV6-1	CASSVRDHQPQHF
NA	TRBV19	CASSINRARETEAFF
NA	TRBV6-1	CASSVGRMNTEAFF
NA	TRBV20-1	CSARGPTGLFF
NA	TRBV15	CATSTLTGWNTEAFF
NA	TRBV18	CASSPIGEYGEQYF
NA	TRBV10-3	CAISDPDIRTEAFF
TRBD1	TRBV28	CASSLIGTGSYGYTF